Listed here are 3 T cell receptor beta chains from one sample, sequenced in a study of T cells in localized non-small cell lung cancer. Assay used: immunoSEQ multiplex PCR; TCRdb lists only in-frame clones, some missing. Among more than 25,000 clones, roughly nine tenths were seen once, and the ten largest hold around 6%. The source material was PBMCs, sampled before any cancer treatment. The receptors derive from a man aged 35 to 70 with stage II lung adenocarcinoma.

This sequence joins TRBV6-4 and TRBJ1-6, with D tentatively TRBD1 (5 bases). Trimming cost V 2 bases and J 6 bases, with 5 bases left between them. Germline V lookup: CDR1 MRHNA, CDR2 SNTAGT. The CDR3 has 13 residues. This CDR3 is CASSDRGNSPLHF. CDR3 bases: TGTGCCAGCAGTGACAGGGGTAATTCACCCCTCCACTTT.

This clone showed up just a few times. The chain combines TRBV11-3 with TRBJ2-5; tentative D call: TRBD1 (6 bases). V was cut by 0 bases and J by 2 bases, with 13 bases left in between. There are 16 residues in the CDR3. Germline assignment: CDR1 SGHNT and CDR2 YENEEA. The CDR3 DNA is TGTGCCAGCAGCTTAGAGGGTTGGGGGCGGCAAGAGACCCAGTACTTC. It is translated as CASSLEGWGRQETQYF.

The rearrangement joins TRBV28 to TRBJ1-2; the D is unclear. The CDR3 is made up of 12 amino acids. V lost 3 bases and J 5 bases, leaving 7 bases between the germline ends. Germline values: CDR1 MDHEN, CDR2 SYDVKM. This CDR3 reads CASSFEGYGYTF. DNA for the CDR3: TGTGCCAGCAGTTTTGAAGGGTATGGCTACACCTTC.